The next 19 T cell receptor beta chains were all read from a single sample in a study of human T cells and chemical hapten exposure (dated by TCRdb to the early 2020s). What this sample's time point label stands for: patch test 1, 2 weeks after DPC sensitization. The meaning of the sample's treatment or condition label: therapeutic diphenylcyclopropenone sensitization with weekly scalp DPC. Library preparation was by RACE. Sequencing relied on a NextSeq 500. Clones were called with MiXCR by TCRdb after fastp trimmed the public reads at Q25, and only in-frame beta chains were retained. A single entry per CDR3 protein holds the most common genes and DNA from its merged rows. For this sample there are about 83,000 distinct CDR3 sequences; around 7.8% appear just once. The top ten clonotypes cover roughly 1.4% of the sample. This material consisted of whole blood, taken in connection with sensitization to the hapten diphenylcyclopropenone (DPC). The receptors were gathered from a woman younger than 45 with alopecia areata. Some clones in this sample may be carry-over from other donors' samples.

The table lists this clonotype with many counts. The chain couples TRBV7-8 to TRBJ1-2, with D possibly TRBD1 on 5 matching bases. The CDR3 sequence is 13 residues long. Trimming cost V 4 bases and J 11 bases, with 17 bases left between them. CDR1 SGHVS and CDR2 FQNEAQ come from the germline V gene. This chain's CDR3 is CASSSTGHWGYTF. The CDR3 DNA is TGTGCCAGCAGCTCTACCGGACACTGGGGTTACACCTTC.

This clonotype was recorded at least ten times. The J gene is TRBJ1-1, the V gene TRBV5-6, with D possibly TRBD1 on 6 matching bases. The V and J ends lost 2 bases and 3 bases respectively, with 14 bases between them. The CDR3 covers 15 residues. Germline values: CDR1 SGHDT, CDR2 YYEEEE. CDR3 residues: CASSFLAGAYTEAFF. The CDR3 coding sequence is TGTGCCAGCAGCTTTCTGGCAGGGGCATACACTGAAGCTTTCTTT.

In this sample, this clonotype turned up a few times. The rearrangement joins TRBV9 to TRBJ1-2; TRBD1 is a possible D gene (5 bases). The CDR3 has 13 residues. Trimming removed 7 bases from V and 3 bases from J, with 13 bases in between. Germline values: CDR1 SGDLS, CDR2 YYNGEE. In nucleotides, the CDR3 is TGTGCCAGCCCTGGGGCCAGACACTATGGCTACACCTTC. Translating gives CASPGARHYGYTF.

This clonotype was seen at least ten times. The CDR3 protein is CASGLGGLYNEQFF. Written as DNA, the CDR3 is TGTGCTAGTGGTTTGGGCGGACTGTACAATGAGCAGTTCTTC. The genes are TRBV12-5 and TRBJ2-1, with D possibly TRBD2 on 5 matching bases. Looked up from germline, CDR1 is LGHNT and CDR2 is FRNRAP. The CDR3 runs to 14 residues. V was pared by 1 base and J by 4 bases, with 8 bases between.

In its sample, this clonotype was seen many times. The chain employs TRBV13 and TRBJ2-3; D could derive from TRBD1 or TRBD2 (5 bases each). Trimming left V 5 bases short and J 2 bases short, with 17 bases between. Per the germline V gene, CDR1 is PRHDT and CDR2 is FYEKMQ (reference sequence). The CDR3 runs to 16 residues. The CDR3 DNA reads as TGTGCCAGCAGCCTCAAGTCCGGGACCAACACAGATACGCAGTATTTT. Encoded protein: CASSLKSGTNTDTQYF. The full variable domain, rest sourced from reference TRBV13 and TRBJ2-3, is AAGVIQSPRHLIKEKRETATLKCYPIPRHDTVYWYQQGPGQDPQFLISFYEKMQSDKGSIPDRFSAQQFSDYHSELNMSSLELGDSALYFCASSLKSGTNTDTQYFGPGTRLTVL.

V is TRBV19 and J is TRBJ2-6; D is uncertain. The CDR3 covers 14 residues. Germline V CDR1 and CDR2: LNHDA, SQIVND (reference sequence). V lost 7 bases, J lost 4 bases, and 11 bases lay in between. CDR3 protein: CASIPGYGANVLTF. The CDR3 nucleotides read TGTGCCAGTATCCCAGGTTACGGGGCCAACGTCCTGACTTTC.

This clonotype was observed many times. The V gene is TRBV30, the J gene TRBJ1-5; 8 positions agree with TRBD1. Germline CDR1 is GTSNPN and CDR2 is SVGIG (reference sequence). This CDR3 region has 16 residues. Trimming removed 1 base from V and 7 bases from J; junction bases left unmatched: 12. The CDR3 here is CAWSGGDRLGRQPQHF. The CDR3 region has the DNA TGTGCCTGGAGTGGGGGGGACAGGCTGGGTAGACAGCCCCAGCATTTT.

There are a few counts of this clonotype. The gene calls are TRBV20-1 and TRBJ2-1; 12 bases fit TRBD2. The germline V gene encodes CDR1 DFQATT and CDR2 SNEGSKA (reference sequence). CDR3 length equals 16 residues. J lost 6 bases, V lost 0 bases, and 6 bases had no gene match. CDR3 sequence reads: CSARDTLAGGRNEQFF. The CDR3 DNA is TGCAGTGCTAGAGACACTCTAGCGGGGGGGCGCAATGAGCAGTTCTTC.

This sequence joins TRBV6-5 and TRBJ1-4; D not resolved. Germline assignment: CDR1 MNHEY and CDR2 SVGAGI. V lost 5 bases and J lost 1, with 11 bases in between. The CDR3 is 15 residues long. CDR3 region: CASSALDGTNEKLFF. The CDR3 coding sequence is TGTGCCAGCAGTGCCCTGGACGGAACTAATGAAAAACTGTTTTTT.

This clonotype appeared many times. The rearrangement links TRBV20-1 to TRBJ1-1; D might be TRBD1 (6 bases). Germline V lookup: CDR1 DFQATT, CDR2 SNEGSKA (reference sequence). Trimming took 6 bases from V and 3 from J, leaving 11 bases between them. The CDR3 has 12 amino acids. The DNA for the CDR3 is TGCAGTGCAAGAAAGGGGGACACTGAAGCTTTCTTT. Amino acids: CSARKGDTEAFF.

There are a few counts of this clonotype. V usage is TRBV6-4 and J usage is TRBJ1-2, with 7 positions matching TRBD1. Germline CDR1 MRHNA, CDR2 SNTAGT. V lost 3 bases and J lost 5; bases outside the gene matches: 9. The CDR3 contains 15 residues. CDR3 coding DNA: TGTGCCAGCAGTGAACCCAACAGGGGATCTTATGGCTACACCTTC. This translates into CASSEPNRGSYGYTF.

This clonotype has only a few counts. This rearrangement joins TRBV30 to TRBJ1-1; the D gene is possibly TRBD1 (5 bases). The CDR3 is 14 amino acids. The V gene lost 2 bases and the J gene lost 6 bases, with 16 bases spanning the gap. Germline V gene sequence: CDR1 GTSNPN, CDR2 SVGIG (reference sequence). The CDR3 region is CAWSQRIRDSEAFF. The CDR3 region has the DNA TGTGCCTGGAGTCAACGTATCAGGGACTCTGAAGCTTTCTTT. Together with reference TRBV30 and TRBJ1-1, the CDR3 gives the full variable domain: SQTIHQWPATLVQPVGSPLSLECTVEGTSNPNLYWYRQAAGRGLQLLFYSVGIGQISSEVPQNLSASRPQDRQFILSSKKLLLSDSGFYLCAWSQRIRDSEAFFGQGTRLTVV.

V and J are TRBV3-1 and TRBJ1-6; D gene uncertain. Germline assignment: CDR1 LGHDT and CDR2 YNNKEL (reference sequence). This CDR3 comprises 17 residues. Trimming took 0 bases from V and 5 from J, leaving 14 bases between them. CDR3 in amino acids: CASSQDVENWDNSPLHF. The CDR3 nucleotides are TGTGCCAGCAGCCAAGATGTTGAGAATTGGGATAATTCACCCCTCCACTTT.

In its sample, this clonotype was seen a few times. V and J are TRBV3-1 and TRBJ2-1, with D possibly being TRBD2 (7 bases). This CDR3 has 14 amino acids. The ends were cut back, 1 base at V and 9 bases at J, with 13 bases in the middle. Germline CDR1 is LGHDT and CDR2 is YNNKEL (reference sequence). The CDR3 sequence: CASSQGGGRAEQFF. The CDR3 nucleotides read TGTGCCAGCAGCCAAGGAGGGGGGAGGGCTGAGCAGTTCTTC.

This clonotype was detected ten times or more. The chain employs TRBV11-2 and TRBJ1-1; D uncertain. Germline V gene sequence: CDR1 SGHAT, CDR2 FQNNGV. Between the trimmed V and J ends, which lost 4 bases and 4 bases, there was a span of 16 bases. There are 15 residues in the CDR3. This chain's CDR3 is CASSSIRGVGTEAFF. CDR3 DNA sequence: TGTGCCAGCAGCTCCATCCGCGGGGTGGGCACTGAAGCTTTCTTT.

This clonotype was seen at least ten times. V is TRBV7-8 and J is TRBJ2-3; 7 bases align to TRBD1. Losses at the gene ends were 5 bases for V and 0 bases for J; bases not matched to a gene: 5. The CDR3 contains 15 residues. From germline, CDR1 is SGHVS and CDR2 FQNEAQ. CDR3 in DNA: TGTGCCAGCAGCAAGGGACAGTCTAGCACAGATACGCAGTATTTT. It is translated as CASSKGQSSTDTQYF.

This clonotype came up many times. J is TRBJ2-4 and V is TRBV30; D call uncertain. Trimming removed 0 bases from V and 9 bases from J, with 18 bases in between. There are 15 residues in the CDR3. Germline assignment: CDR1 GTSNPN and CDR2 SVGIG (reference sequence). CDR3 nucleotides: TGTGCCTGGAGTGTGCCCGCCCGAGGCATCGGCATTCAGTACTTC. It encodes CAWSVPARGIGIQYF. The full variable domain, completed using reference TRBV30 and TRBJ2-4, is SQTIHQWPATLVQPVGSPLSLECTVEGTSNPNLYWYRQAAGRGLQLLFYSVGIGQISSEVPQNLSASRPQDRQFILSSKKLLLSDSGFYLCAWSVPARGIGIQYFGAGTRLSVL.

The V call is TRBV3-1, the J call TRBJ2-2, with TRBD1 identical over 8 bases. This CDR3 has 15 amino acids. V gave up 2 bases and J gave up 5 bases; unmatched junction bases: 4. Germline assignment: CDR1 LGHDT and CDR2 YNNKEL (reference sequence). This CDR3 is CASSQRDRRTGELFF. In DNA form, the CDR3 reads TGTGCCAGCAGCCAAAGGGACAGGCGTACCGGGGAGCTGTTTTTT.

This clonotype came up a few times. The chain has TRBV20-1 and TRBJ1-1; a possible D gene is TRBD1 (6 bases). The V end was cut by 4 bases, the J end by 2 bases, with 11 bases between. This CDR3 is 13 amino acids long. CDR1 and CDR2 from the germline V gene are DFQATT and SNEGSKA (reference sequence). This CDR3 is CSATTGGNTEAFF. CDR3 sequence (DNA): TGCAGTGCTACGACAGGAGGTAACACTGAAGCTTTCTTT.